Below are 32 T cell receptor beta chains sequenced from a single sample in a study of blood T cells in healthy people across ages. PCR was performed a second time for about 6 to 11 cycles using a sample-barcoded 5' primer and a J-beta primer mix. TCRdb independently ran MiXCR on the 5' RACE reads; one entry per CDR3 protein. The sample lists about 1.7 million distinct CDR3 sequences, approximately 30% seen once, with roughly 8% in the top ten. Sequenced: blood. These receptors all come from a woman between 25 and 40 years old in good health.

The rearrangement links TRBV18 to TRBJ1-1; D gene ambiguous. The V gene's germline CDR1 is KGHSH and CDR2 LQKENI. V was pared by 0 bases and J by 4 bases, with 12 bases between. This CDR3 is built from 15 residues. CDR3 amino acids: CASSPPSERSTEAFF. The CDR3 DNA sequence: TGTGCCAGCTCACCACCTTCAGAAAGATCCACTGAAGCTTTCTTT.

The rearrangement links TRBV20-1 to TRBJ2-7; no definite D call. This CDR3 region has 13 residues. V shed 3 bases and J shed 7 bases, with 16 bases lying between them. Germline CDR1 is DFQATT and CDR2 is SNEGSKA (reference sequence). CDR3 region: CSARGQGWGEQYF. The CDR3 region has the DNA TGCAGTGCTAGGGGCCAAGGTTGGGGAGAGCAGTACTTC.

V usage is TRBV7-9 and J usage is TRBJ2-5, with 8 bases fitting TRBD1. The CDR3 covers 15 residues. V was pared by 2 bases and J by 5 bases, with 7 bases of the junction left unmatched. Germline V gene data show CDR1 as SEHNR and CDR2 as FQNEAQ (reference sequence). The DNA for the CDR3 is TGTGCCAGCAGCTTACCTCAGGGGGCGCGGGAGACCCAGTACTTC. The encoded protein is CASSLPQGARETQYF.

V is TRBV20-1 and J is TRBJ2-5; TRBD2 matches at 10 bases. The germline V gene has CDR1 DFQATT and CDR2 SNEGSKA (reference sequence). V gave up 0 bases and J gave up 5 bases; unmatched junction bases: 6. CDR3 length: 15 residues. Here the CDR3 reads CSARDPAGGRETQYF. In DNA form, the CDR3 reads TGCAGTGCTAGAGATCCAGCGGGGGGGCGGGAGACCCAGTACTTC.

This clonotype was counted between two and nine times. One end of the junction varies from germline; a read error may be responsible. The chain combines TRBV5-1 with TRBJ2-7; D gene ambiguous. Per germline, CDR1 SGHRS and CDR2 YFSETQ. The CDR3 has 15 residues. CDR3 sequence (DNA): TGCGCCGGCAGCTTGGTAGCCGCTGACTCCTACGAGCAGTACTTC. Encoded protein: CAGSLVAADSYEQYF.

This clonotype was seen many times. One end of the junction is discordant with germline, which a read error may explain. The V call is TRBV9, the J call TRBJ2-1; a possible D gene is TRBD1 (5 bases). Germline assignment: CDR1 SGDLS and CDR2 YYNGEE. This CDR3 contains 13 residues. The CDR3 spells CASSVDRYNEQFF. The CDR3 DNA is TGCGCCAGCAGTGTTGACAGATACAATGAGCAGTTCTTC.

The chain is built from TRBV13 and TRBJ2-5; 7 nucleotides line up with TRBD2. J lost 4 bases, V lost 5 bases, and 16 bases had no gene match. Per germline, CDR1 PRHDT and CDR2 FYEKMQ (reference sequence). CDR3 size: 17 residues. The CDR3 reads CASSQDRGLVLRETQYF. CDR3 nucleotides: TGTGCCAGCAGCCAAGATAGAGGACTAGTATTGCGAGAGACCCAGTACTTC.

The chain recombines TRBV20-1 with TRBJ2-5; 8 nucleotides line up with TRBD2. Germline values: CDR1 DFQATT, CDR2 SNEGSKA (reference sequence). The V gene end was trimmed by 0 bases and the J gene end by 0 bases; junction bases not matched to a gene: 3. This CDR3 spans 15 amino acids. The CDR3 DNA reads as TGCAGTGCTAGAGATATGCGGGGGGACCAAGAGACCCAGTACTTC. The encoded protein is CSARDMRGDQETQYF.

In this sample, this clonotype turned up many times. J is TRBJ2-1 and V is TRBV10-3; D is ambiguous. Trimming removed 3 bases at V and 9 bases at J, with 9 bases between. This CDR3 spans 12 amino acids. Germline V gene lookup returns CDR1 ENHRY and CDR2 SYGVKD. Here the CDR3 DNA reads TGTGCCATCAGTGACAGCGTCGGTGAGCAGTTCTTC. Translating it yields CAISDSVGEQFF.

The chain couples TRBV5-4 to TRBJ2-1, with D maybe TRBD2 (7 bases). The CDR3 runs 16 residues. Trimming left V 3 bases short and J 2 bases short, with 15 bases between. In germline, CDR1 is SGHNT, CDR2 YYREEE (reference sequence). The CDR3 coding sequence is TGTGCCAGCAGCTCGTCGGGGGGCCCTACCTACAATGAGCAGTTCTTC. Its translation is CASSSSGGPTYNEQFF.

As for this clonotype: The junction and the germline gene differ at one end; a read error may be behind it. The CDR3 region has the DNA TGCGCCAGCAGCTTCTCCCCGGGGTACAGTGAGCAGTTCTTC. Translated, it gives CASSFSPGYSEQFF. The chain employs TRBV5-1 and TRBJ2-1, with D possibly matching TRBD2 (5 bases). The CDR3 runs to 14 residues. Germline lookup yields CDR1 SGHRS and CDR2 YFSETQ.

This clonotype has only a few counts. The chain joins TRBV5-1 to TRBJ1-6; weak D call: TRBD1 (5 bases). The CDR3 is 15 amino acids. In germline, CDR1 is SGHRS, CDR2 YFSETQ. The germline V and J ends were trimmed by 2 bases and 8 bases, with 14 bases remaining between them. The DNA for the CDR3 is TGCGCCAGCAGCTTCGGGGCCCCGAAGGATTCACCCCTCCACTTT. Its protein product is CASSFGAPKDSPLHF.

This clonotype was picked up a small number of times. This chain joins TRBV12-3 or TRBV12-4 and TRBJ2-5; no clear D. CDR3 length: 12 residues. Trimming left V 10 bases short and J 6 bases short, with 15 bases between. CDR3 loop: CATAPSVKTQYF. The CDR3 DNA reads TGTGCCACGGCCCCGTCGGTAAAGACCCAGTACTTC.

This clonotype was detected only a few times. The rearrangement joins TRBV20-1 to TRBJ2-1; 10 nucleotides agree with TRBD1. With V trimmed by 3 bases and J by 6 bases, 8 bases remained unmatched. Germline CDR1 DFQATT, CDR2 SNEGSKA (reference sequence). This CDR3 is 15 amino acids long. CDR3 in DNA: TGCAGTGCTAGTGGGGTTGGGGACAGGGGCAATGAGCAGTTCTTC. As protein: CSASGVGDRGNEQFF.

The chain links TRBV12-3 or TRBV12-4 to TRBJ2-6, with TRBD2 as a possible D gene (7 bases). V gave up 7 bases and J gave up 2 bases, with 12 bases separating them. The CDR3 is 15 residues long. The CDR3 is CASKLGGAGANVLTF. CDR3 DNA: TGTGCCAGCAAACTAGGGGGGGCTGGGGCCAACGTCCTGACTTTC.

The sample holds a few counts of this clonotype. A single base separates this from a much larger clone, so it may be a read error. V and J are TRBV6-6 and TRBJ2-1, with 10 bases that match TRBD2. Trimming cost V 0 bases and J 3 bases; bases outside gene matches: 5. Germline lookup yields CDR1 MNHNY and CDR2 SVGAGI (reference sequence). The length of the CDR3 is 17 residues. The chain's CDR3 is CASSYSGTSEVYNEQFF. The DNA of the CDR3 is TGTGCCAGCAGTTACTCGGGGACTAGCGAAGTCTACAATGAGCAGTTCTTC.

In nucleotides, the CDR3 is TGCAGTGCCTTGACAGCTTCAGAGACCCAGTACTTC. Protein product: CSALTASETQYF. The gene calls are TRBV20-1 and TRBJ2-5; D is perhaps TRBD1 (5 bases). Trimming cost V 6 bases and J 4 bases, with 12 bases left between them. The V gene's germline CDR1 is DFQATT and CDR2 SNEGSKA (reference sequence). CDR3 size: 12 residues.

This clonotype showed up many times. This chain's CDR3 is CASSLYGGVYNEQFF. CDR3 in DNA: TGTGCCAGCAGCTTGTACGGGGGGGTCTACAATGAGCAGTTCTTC. The chain combines TRBV7-6 with TRBJ2-1; 8 positions agree with TRBD2. V lost 3 bases, J lost 3 bases, and 4 bases stayed unmatched. This CDR3 has 15 amino acids. Germline CDR1 reads SGHVS; CDR2 reads FNYEAQ.

The V gene is TRBV27, the J gene TRBJ2-5; D not resolved. Germline V gives CDR1 MNHEY, CDR2 SMNVEV (reference sequence). The CDR3 is 15 amino acids. V lost 3 bases and J 1 base, leaving 12 bases between the germline ends. CDR3: CASSFSGNSQETQYF. CDR3 DNA sequence: TGTGCCAGCAGTTTCTCGGGCAACAGCCAAGAGACCCAGTACTTC.

V and J are TRBV10-3 and TRBJ2-3; tentative D call: TRBD2 (5 bases). CDR3 length: 13 amino acids. Per germline, CDR1 ENHRY and CDR2 SYGVKD. The V end was cut by 8 bases, the J end by 8 bases, with 17 bases between. CDR3 sequence: CAIGPEGLGTQYF. The CDR3 bases are TGTGCCATCGGACCCGAGGGATTAGGTACGCAGTATTTT.

There are many counts of this clonotype. The CDR3 region has the DNA TGCAGCGTTGAGATGTCGAGCGGGAGTACAGATACGCAGTATTTT. Translated, it gives CSVEMSSGSTDTQYF. This chain uses TRBV29-1 with TRBJ2-3; TRBD2 matches at 8 bases. CDR1 SQVTM and CDR2 ANQGSEA come from the germline V gene. V lost 3 bases and J lost 3; bases outside the gene matches: 8. The CDR3 sequence is 15 residues long.

The table lists this clonotype with a count of one. The CDR3 spells CASSLGDGYRDEQFF. The CDR3 DNA sequence: TGTGCCAGCAGCTTAGGGGACGGGTACCGCGATGAGCAGTTCTTC. The chain has TRBV7-2 and TRBJ2-1; either TRBD1 or TRBD2 may fit D (5 bases each). CDR1 SGHTA and CDR2 FQGNSA come from the germline V gene. The CDR3 totals 15 residues. V shed 1 base and J shed 8 bases, with 15 bases lying between them. Using reference TRBV7-2 and TRBJ2-1 for the parts outside the CDR3, the full variable domain is GAGVSQSPSNKVTEKGKDVELRCDPISGHTALYWYRQSLGQGLEFLIYFQGNSAPDKSGLPSDRFSAERTGGSVSTLTIQRTQQEDSAVYLCASSLGDGYRDEQFFGPGTRLTVL.

This rearrangement joins TRBV6-2 or TRBV6-3 to TRBJ2-1; D might be TRBD2 (5 bases). This CDR3 region has 13 residues. Trimming removed 5 bases from V and 9 bases from J, with 14 bases in between. CDR1 and CDR2 from the germline V gene are MNHEY and SVGEGT. CDR3 sequence: CASSLSDLREQFF. CDR3 nucleotide sequence: TGTGCCAGCAGTCTCTCGGACTTACGTGAGCAGTTCTTC.

Worth noting for this clonotype: A much bigger clone sits one base away, suggesting this may be a read error. This sequence joins TRBV6-4 and TRBJ1-2, with D hard to call. Germline CDR1 reads MRHNA; CDR2 reads SNTAGT. The CDR3 loop spans 15 amino acids. The CDR3 DNA reads as TGTGCCGGCAGTGACTCTTTCCACCCGGGCGATGGCTACACCTTC. Protein product: CAGSDSFHPGDGYTF.

This clonotype showed up just a few times. The chain is built from TRBV4-2 and TRBJ2-4; 7 nucleotides match TRBD2. Judging by the DNA end, TRBJ2-7 fits better; the J call may be wrong. In germline, CDR1 is LGHNA, CDR2 YNFKEQ. The CDR3 runs to 17 residues. In DNA, the CDR3 is TGTGCCAGCAGCGATCCAGCCCTCGGGGAGGGCCCCTACGAGCAGTACTTC. It encodes CASSDPALGEGPYEQYF.

The J gene is TRBJ1-2, the V gene TRBV12-3 or TRBV12-4; D call uncertain. The CDR3 extends over 12 amino acids. V was trimmed by 3 bases and J by 6 bases, leaving 8 bases between them. CDR3 coding DNA: TGTGCCAGCAGTTTCGGCAGAGATGGCTACACCTTC. Protein product: CASSFGRDGYTF.

This clonotype has a count of ten or more. The chain uses TRBV30 and TRBJ2-7; 10 nucleotides match TRBD2. Losses at the gene ends were 5 bases for V and 6 bases for J; bases not matched to a gene: 10. The CDR3 covers 14 residues. Germline V gene lookup returns CDR1 GTSNPN and CDR2 SVGIG (reference sequence). CDR3 in DNA: TGTGCCTGGGCCCTAGCGGGAGTATACCTCGAGCAGTACTTC. Its protein product is CAWALAGVYLEQYF. Variable domain in full (rest from reference TRBV30 and TRBJ2-7): SQTIHQWPATLVQPVGSPLSLECTVEGTSNPNLYWYRQAAGRGLQLLFYSVGIGQISSEVPQNLSASRPQDRQFILSSKKLLLSDSGFYLCAWALAGVYLEQYFGPGTRLTVT.

In its sample, this clonotype was seen a few times. The V gene is TRBV7-9, the J gene TRBJ2-5; no reliable D call. Deletions cut 7 bases from V and 7 bases from J, with 16 bases between. Germline CDR1 and CDR2: SEHNR and FQNEAQ (reference sequence). The CDR3 has 13 residues. CDR3 nucleotides: TGTGCCAGCACCCCGGGTAGGGTAGGGACCCAGTACTTC. Encoded protein: CASTPGRVGTQYF.

Comments on this clonotype: One end of the junction varies from germline; a read error may be responsible. The chain employs TRBV27 and TRBJ1-6; 9 bases are a match to TRBD1. The CDR3 has 15 amino acids. Germline CDR1 and CDR2: MNHEY and SMNVEV (reference sequence). This chain's CDR3 is CASSVHRGRNSPLHF. In nucleotides, the CDR3 is TGTGCCAGCAGTGTCCACAGGGGGCGTAATTCGCCCCTCCACTTT.

The sample holds a few counts of this clonotype. The V call is TRBV5-1, the J call TRBJ1-2; tentative D call: TRBD1 (6 bases). Germline values: CDR1 SGHRS, CDR2 YFSETQ. Trimming shortened V by 5 bases and J by 6 bases, and 14 bases separated the two germline ends. The CDR3 runs to 13 residues. In DNA, the CDR3 is TGCGCCAGCAGACCTACAGGGTTAAATGGCTACACCTTC. This codes for CASRPTGLNGYTF. The variable domain in full, completed from reference TRBV5-1 and TRBJ1-2, reads KAGVTQTPRYLIKTRGQQVTLSCSPISGHRSVSWYQQTPGQGLQFLFEYFSETQRNKGNFPGRFSGRQFSNSRSEMNVSTLELGDSALYLCASRPTGLNGYTFGSGTRLTVV.

The chain carries TRBV7-9 and TRBJ2-4, with a possible D match to TRBD2 (6 bases). V lost 4 bases, J lost 0 bases, and 25 bases lay in between. The germline gives CDR1 SEHNR, CDR2 FQNEAQ (reference sequence). The CDR3 spans 20 residues. DNA of the CDR3: TGTGCCAGCAGCTCTATCGACCCATTCCTAGCGCTACTAGCCAAAAACATTCAGTACTTC. Its protein is CASSSIDPFLALLAKNIQYF.

A word on this clonotype: Possible read error: a much larger clone is one base away. V is TRBV10-3 and J is TRBJ2-1, with no clear D. The germline gives CDR1 ENHRY, CDR2 SYGVKD. The CDR3 spans 13 residues. The DNA of the CDR3 is TGTCCCATCAGTGACGAGCTCCACAATGAGCAGTTCTTC. Protein sequence: CPISDELHNEQFF.